One sample yielded the 22 T cell receptor beta chains listed below, sequenced in a study of T cell changes during pregnancy in multiple sclerosis (dated by TCRdb to between 2017 and 2020). Libraries were constructed by the immunoSEQ multiplex PCR assay. TCRdb took over this immuneACCESS table, retaining in-frame rearrangements with V and J assigned. Such tables are incomplete; in checked studies, under half of the missing clones stem from an unresolved V gene, and the remainder is unexplained. Across this sample there are 20,000 or so clones, with about nine tenths seen only once. The ten most abundant clones make up 5.5% to 7.5% of the sample. Sequencing used CD8+ T cells from peripheral blood mononuclear cells, obtained in the third trimester of pregnancy. The receptors were gathered from a female donor in good health, enrolled as a control in a pregnancy study.

The chain carries TRBV4-1 and TRBJ2-1; D is ambiguous. In germline, CDR1 is MGHRA, CDR2 YSYEKL. Trimming cost V 1 base and J 0 bases, with 4 bases left between them. This CDR3 is built from 14 residues. CDR3 sequence (DNA): TGCGCCAGCAGCCAAGGTAGCTCCTACAATGAGCAGTTCTTC. Its translation is CASSQGSSYNEQFF.

This clone is a singleton in its sample. The rearrangement joins TRBV9 to TRBJ1-2; D gene unclear. Germline-derived CDR1 and CDR2 are SGDLS and YYNGEE. There are 14 residues in the CDR3. V was clipped by 0 bases and J by 4 bases, with 10 bases between them. CDR3 in DNA: TGTGCCAGCAGCGTAGGTGGCAATCCCTATGGCTACACCTTC. Translated, it gives CASSVGGNPYGYTF.

The rearrangement links TRBV7-8 to TRBJ2-5; 11 bases agree with TRBD1. CDR1 and CDR2 from the germline V gene are SGHVS and FQNEAQ. This CDR3 is built from 15 residues. J gave up 5 bases and V 2 bases, and 4 bases lay outside the gene matches. The CDR3 nucleotides read TGTGCCAGCAGCTTACGGACAGGGGGCGGGGAGACCCAGTACTTC. It translates to CASSLRTGGGETQYF.

This clone was counted only a few times. This rearrangement joins TRBV6-1 to TRBJ1-1; no clear D gene. The CDR3 is 14 residues long. Germline V gene data show CDR1 as MNHNS and CDR2 as SASEGT. The V end lost 6 bases, the J end lost 1 base, and 12 bases lay between the germline ends. The CDR3 reads CASSYNTANTEAFF. The DNA of the CDR3 is TGTGCCAGCAGCTACAATACAGCGAACACTGAAGCTTTCTTT.

The genes are TRBV14 and TRBJ1-4, with D possibly being TRBD1 (5 bases). Per germline, CDR1 SGHDN and CDR2 FVKESK. V was clipped by 0 bases and J by 5 bases, with 10 bases between them. The CDR3 consists of 15 residues. CDR3 DNA sequence: TGTGCCAGCAGCCAAGATAACAGGCAGAATGAAAAACTGTTTTTT. Translated, it gives CASSQDNRQNEKLFF. Together with reference TRBV14 and TRBJ1-4, the CDR3 gives the full variable domain: EAGVTQFPSHSVIEKGQTVTLRCDPISGHDNLYWYRRVMGKEIKFLLHFVKESKQDESGMPNNRFLAERTGGTYSTLKVQPAELEDSGVYFCASSQDNRQNEKLFFGSGTQLSVL.

About this clone: The junction differs from germline at one of its ends, possibly a read error. The chain employs TRBV6-1 and TRBJ2-1, with 7 bases matching TRBD2. From germline, CDR1 is MNHNS and CDR2 SASEGT. This CDR3 comprises 13 residues. The CDR3 sequence: CASSEGTNNGQFF. CDR3 nucleotide sequence: TGTGCCAGCAGTGAGGGGACTAACAATGGGCAGTTCTTC.

The chain uses TRBV19 and TRBJ2-5, with D possibly matching TRBD1 (5 bases). CDR3 length equals 12 residues. Germline V lookup: CDR1 LNHDA, CDR2 SQIVND (reference sequence). Deletions cut 6 bases from V and 1 base from J, with 6 bases between. The chain's CDR3 is CASSDSQETQYF. The CDR3 region has the DNA TGTGCCAGTAGCGACAGCCAAGAGACCCAGTACTTC.

This sequence joins TRBV2 and TRBJ2-2; 7 bases are a match to TRBD1. Looked up from germline, CDR1 is SNHLY and CDR2 is FYNNEI. V gave up 3 bases and J gave up 6 bases; unmatched junction bases: 10. The CDR3 loop spans 16 amino acids. This CDR3 is CASSDPGQNGPGELFF. The DNA of the CDR3 is TGTGCCAGCAGTGATCCGGGACAGAATGGCCCCGGGGAGCTGTTTTTT.

The chain employs TRBV6-1 and TRBJ2-7; TRBD1 aligns across 9 bases. CDR1 MNHNS and CDR2 SASEGT come from the germline V gene. CDR3 length: 13 residues. V lost 7 bases, J lost 5 bases, and 6 bases stayed unmatched. The CDR3 region is CASKGDRAHEQYF. CDR3 bases: TGTGCCAGCAAAGGGGACAGGGCTCACGAGCAGTACTTC.

This clone is termed medium-sized (0.01 to 0.1%). The chain recombines TRBV5-8 with TRBJ1-2, with a possible D match to TRBD1 (5 bases). This CDR3 is 14 amino acids long. V was clipped by 5 bases and J by 2 bases, with 13 bases between them. Germline V CDR1 and CDR2: SGHTS, YDEGEE. As DNA, the CDR3 is TGTGCCAGCAGGTTCGTCGGGGGAAACTATGGCTACACCTTC. Protein sequence: CASRFVGGNYGYTF.

V and J are TRBV27 and TRBJ1-4; weak D call: TRBD1 (6 bases). V was pared by 0 bases and J by 15 bases, with 11 bases between. The CDR3 has 12 residues. Germline lookup yields CDR1 MNHEY and CDR2 SMNVEV (reference sequence). The CDR3, as DNA: TGTGCCAGCAGTTTATCGACAGGCCCGATGTTTTTT. Protein sequence: CASSLSTGPMFF.

This chain joins TRBV5-1 and TRBJ2-7, with 7 bases lining up with TRBD1. Losses at the gene ends were 7 bases for V and 0 bases for J; bases not matched to a gene: 1. This CDR3 region has 12 residues. Germline V gene lookup returns CDR1 SGHRS and CDR2 YFSETQ. The CDR3 nucleotides are TGCGCCAGCGGACAGGTCTCCTACGAGCAGTACTTC. It encodes CASGQVSYEQYF.

V and J are TRBV6-1 and TRBJ1-3, with D uncertain. Trimming removed 1 base from V and 0 bases from J, with 4 bases in between. The CDR3 totals 14 residues. CDR1 is MNHNS, CDR2 SASEGT, per germline. The CDR3 coding sequence is TGTGCCAGCAGTGAAGGGAGCTCTGGAAACACCATATATTTT. It codes for CASSEGSSGNTIYF.

The V call is TRBV9, the J call TRBJ1-2; TRBD1 agrees at 8 bases. V lost 6 bases and J lost 8; bases outside the gene matches: 15. The CDR3 is 15 residues long. Per germline, CDR1 SGDLS and CDR2 YYNGEE. The CDR3 loop is CASTSDGAGGGGYTF. The DNA of the CDR3 is TGTGCCAGCACCTCAGATGGGGCAGGGGGCGGGGGCTACACCTTC. The full variable domain, rest sourced from reference TRBV9 and TRBJ1-2, is DSGVTQTPKHLITATGQRVTLRCSPRSGDLSVYWYQQSLDQGLQFLIQYYNGEERAKGNILERFSAQQFPDLHSELNLSSLELGDSALYFCASTSDGAGGGGYTFGSGTRLTVV.

In the case of this clone: One end of the junction does not line up with germline, which may come from a read error. The CDR3 bases are TGTGCCAGCAGCTCGAGTCCAGGAAAAGGATCACCCCCCCACTTT. It is translated as CASSSSPGKGSPPHF. J is TRBJ1-6 and V is TRBV7-3; D not certain. Germline V gives CDR1 SGHTA, CDR2 FQGTGA. The CDR3 length is 15 residues.

The rearrangement joins TRBV15 to TRBJ1-1; D may be TRBD1 (6 bases). CDR3 length: 14 amino acids. CDR1 is LNHNV and CDR2 is YYDKDF in the germline V gene (reference sequence). The V end was cut by 9 bases, the J end by 5 bases, with 19 bases between. In DNA, the CDR3 is TGTGCCACGCATTCGACAGGTTTAGGGACTGAAGCTTTCTTT. Translation gives CATHSTGLGTEAFF.

This clone appeared a single time. For the CDR3, the DNA is TGTGCCAGCAGTAACGGACAGAACATATACAATGAGCAGTTCTTC. Amino acid sequence: CASSNGQNIYNEQFF. The chain combines TRBV6-5 with TRBJ2-1, with D tentatively TRBD1 (6 bases). The V end was cut by 5 bases, the J end by 4 bases, with 15 bases between. The CDR3 runs to 15 residues. Per the germline V gene, CDR1 is MNHEY and CDR2 is SVGAGI.

The chain carries TRBV11-2 and TRBJ1-2; no definite D call. The CDR3 is 16 residues long. Germline CDR1 is SGHAT and CDR2 is FQNNGV. Trimming removed 5 bases from V and 3 bases from J, with 19 bases in between. This chain's CDR3 is CASSPTSGNAYYGYTF. The CDR3 coding sequence is TGTGCCAGCAGCCCCACTTCGGGAAATGCCTACTATGGCTACACCTTC.

The chain carries TRBV7-2 and TRBJ2-7; possible D gene TRBD1, 5 bases. Germline V gene data show CDR1 as SGHTA and CDR2 as FQGNSA. The CDR3 runs 13 residues. V lost 2 bases, J lost 4 bases, and 9 bases lay in between. CDR3 coding DNA: TGTGCCAGCAGCTTACTGGACAATTACGAGCAGTACTTC. Protein product: CASSLLDNYEQYF. Based on the CDR3 plus reference TRBV7-2 and TRBJ2-7, the full variable domain is GAGVSQSPSNKVTEKGKDVELRCDPISGHTALYWYRQSLGQGLEFLIYFQGNSAPDKSGLPSDRFSAERTGGSVSTLTIQRTQQEDSAVYLCASSLLDNYEQYFGPGTRLTVT.

Sample share makes this clone medium-sized. This chain links TRBV5-6 with TRBJ1-2, with D perhaps matching TRBD1 (5 bases). This CDR3 is built from 14 residues. Trimming took off 4 bases at V and 3 bases at J, with 13 bases between the two ends. Germline CDR1 and CDR2: SGHDT and YYEEEE. Here the CDR3 DNA reads TGTGCCAGCAGCCCCGGGGGGATGGACTATGGCTACACCTTC. It is translated as CASSPGGMDYGYTF. The entire variable domain, with the rest obtained from reference TRBV5-6 and TRBJ1-2, is as follows: DAGVTQSPTHLIKTRGQQVTLRCSPKSGHDTVSWYQQALGQGPQFIFQYYEEEERQRGNFPDRFSGHQFPNYSSELNVNALLLGDSALYLCASSPGGMDYGYTFGSGTRLTVV.

The rearrangement uses TRBV4-1 and TRBJ2-2; weak D call: TRBD1 (5 bases). The CDR3 runs 17 residues. Germline loops: CDR1 MGHRA, CDR2 YSYEKL. V was cut by 3 bases and J by 0 bases, with 14 bases left in between. The CDR3 is CASSHPRYRPNTGELFF. CDR3 nucleotide sequence: TGCGCCAGCAGCCATCCCAGGTACAGGCCGAACACCGGGGAGCTGTTTTTT.

This chain connects TRBV28 to TRBJ1-2; D is possibly TRBD1 (6 bases). V gave up 1 base and J gave up 8 bases, with 23 bases separating them. The CDR3 runs to 17 residues. Germline V gene data show CDR1 as MDHEN and CDR2 as SYDVKM. This chain's CDR3 is CASSLLGGGAQIEGYTF. The CDR3 coding sequence is TGTGCCAGCAGTTTATTAGGGGGGGGGGCGCAAATTGAGGGCTACACCTTC.